This T cell receptor (beta chain) was identified during a study of technical replicates of blood from a handful of donors. This CDR3 spans 14 amino acids. Germline assignment: CDR1 MNHEY and CDR2 SVGAGI. V lost 6 bases to trimming and J lost 0 bases, with 12 bases between them. This clone came up a few times. TCRdb keeps only in-frame clones here, not all; method: immunoSEQ multiplex PCR. Seen here are about 17,000 clones, about four fifths observed once, and the top ten hold around 10%. The TCR sequence derives from a human donor in good health. Some clones in this sample may be carry-over from other donors' samples. The sample taken for sequencing was PBMCs. This chain links TRBV6-5 with TRBJ2-7; no reliable D call. For the CDR3, the DNA is TGTGCCAGCAGGCAGACTGCGAACTCCTACGAGCAGTACTTC. Protein: CASRQTANSYEQYF.